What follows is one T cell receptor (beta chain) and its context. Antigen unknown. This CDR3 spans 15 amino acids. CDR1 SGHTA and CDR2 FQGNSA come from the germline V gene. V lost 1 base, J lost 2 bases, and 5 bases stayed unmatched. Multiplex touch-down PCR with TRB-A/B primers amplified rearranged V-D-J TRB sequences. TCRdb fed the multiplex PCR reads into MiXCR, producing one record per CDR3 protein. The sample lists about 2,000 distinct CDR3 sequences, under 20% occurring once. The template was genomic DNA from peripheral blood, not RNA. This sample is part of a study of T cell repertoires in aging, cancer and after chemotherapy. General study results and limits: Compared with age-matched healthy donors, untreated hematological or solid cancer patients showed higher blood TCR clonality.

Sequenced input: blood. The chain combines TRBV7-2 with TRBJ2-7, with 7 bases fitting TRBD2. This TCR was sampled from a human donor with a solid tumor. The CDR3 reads CASSLGGGSTYEQYF. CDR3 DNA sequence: TGTGCCAGCAGCTTAGGGGGAGGGTCGACCTACGAGCAGTACTTC.